The 14 T cell receptor beta chains presented below share a single source sample, sequenced in a study of OX40 agonist ivuxolimab in advanced cancers. Produced via immunoSEQ multiplex PCR; TCRdb's table is partial and in-frame only. The repertoire holds about 50,000 clones, with approximately 90% as singletons. The sequencing used CD4+ or CD8+ T cells sorted from blood, collected in a trial of the OX40 agonist ivuxolimab. All receptors come from an adult with an advanced solid tumor such as melanoma, head and neck, liver or kidney cancer.

The chain couples TRBV7-8 to TRBJ2-3; TRBD2 aligns across 16 bases. CDR1 and CDR2 (germline): SGHVS, FQNEAQ. CDR3 length: 18 amino acids. Unmatched junction bases numbered 5, after V lost 5 bases and J lost 0 bases. The CDR3 loop reads CASSPGTSGRASTDTQYF. CDR3 in DNA: TGTGCCAGCAGCCCCGGGACTAGCGGGAGGGCTAGCACAGATACGCAGTATTTT.

V is TRBV5-1 and J is TRBJ2-1, with TRBD1 matching over 9 bases. J lost 8 bases, V lost 1 base, and 16 bases had no gene match. CDR1 and CDR2 from the germline V gene are SGHRS and YFSETQ. The CDR3 is 18 residues long. CDR3 bases: TGCGCCAGCAGCTTGTTCGTACAGGGGGCCGGGGGTATGGATGAGCAGTTCTTC. Translation: CASSLFVQGAGGMDEQFF.

This chain uses TRBV13 with TRBJ2-1, with D unclear. Germline V gene lookup returns CDR1 PRHDT and CDR2 FYEKMQ (reference sequence). The CDR3 is 12 residues long. Trimming removed 1 base at V and 8 bases at J, with 6 bases between. CDR3 residues: CASSLVSDEQFF. The CDR3, as DNA: TGTGCCAGCAGCTTAGTTAGTGATGAGCAGTTCTTC.

CDR3 bases: TGTGCCAGCAGCTCCTCGGGACTAGCGGATTTCACAGATACGCAGTATTTT. Translation gives CASSSSGLADFTDTQYF. The J gene is TRBJ2-3, the V gene TRBV7-9, with 11 bases identical to TRBD2. The junction had 8 bases not matched to a gene; V was cut back by 4 bases and J by 2 bases. This CDR3 region has 17 residues. Germline V gives CDR1 SEHNR, CDR2 FQNEAQ (reference sequence).

This chain links TRBV29-1 with TRBJ2-1; maybe TRBD1 (6 bases). The germline V and J ends were trimmed by 6 bases and 2 bases, with 17 bases remaining between them. CDR3 size: 15 residues. Germline values: CDR1 SQVTM, CDR2 ANQGSEA. The CDR3 sequence: CSVSNGQKAYNEQFF. The CDR3 bases are TGCAGCGTCTCTAACGGACAGAAAGCCTACAATGAGCAGTTCTTC.

This clone was detected a few times. The rearrangement joins TRBV10-3 to TRBJ2-1; D tentatively fits TRBD1 or TRBD2 (5 bases each). The CDR3 length is 14 residues. V was clipped by 11 bases and J by 5 bases, with 19 bases between them. Germline values: CDR1 ENHRY, CDR2 SYGVKD. Here the CDR3 reads CALRHGQGDNEQFF. The CDR3 bases are TGTGCCCTGCGACACGGGCAGGGAGACAATGAGCAGTTCTTC.

The gene calls are TRBV4-2 and TRBJ2-7, with D hard to call. Trimming cost V 3 bases and J 9 bases, with 12 bases left between them. Germline loops: CDR1 LGHNA, CDR2 YNFKEQ. The CDR3 is 12 amino acids. The DNA for the CDR3 is TGTGCCAGCAGCCAGCCTCCCGCTCGGCAGTACTTC. Translated, it gives CASSQPPARQYF.

The rearrangement joins TRBV11-2 to TRBJ1-2, with D unresolved. Germline values: CDR1 SGHAT, CDR2 FQNNGV. Trimming removed 2 bases at V and 4 bases at J, with 5 bases between. The CDR3 contains 12 residues. CDR3 loop: CASSLTSYGYTF. The CDR3 region has the DNA TGTGCCAGCAGCTTAACCAGCTATGGCTACACCTTC. Full variable domain (rest looked up from reference TRBV11-2 and TRBJ1-2): EAGVAQSPRYKIIEKRQSVAFWCNPISGHATLYWYQQILGQGPKLLIQFQNNGVVDDSQLPKDRFSAERLKGVDSTLKIQPAKLEDSAVYLCASSLTSYGYTFGSGTRLTVV.

CDR3 region: CASSYRHEGGKETQYF. The DNA of the CDR3 is TGTGCCAGCAGTTATCGTCATGAGGGGGGTAAAGAGACCCAGTACTTC. J is TRBJ2-5 and V is TRBV28; D may be TRBD1 or TRBD2 (6 bases each). Deletions cut 4 bases from V and 3 bases from J, with 18 bases between. This CDR3 contains 16 residues. The germline V gene encodes CDR1 MDHEN and CDR2 SYDVKM. Full variable domain (remainder filled in from reference TRBV28 and TRBJ2-5): DVKVTQSSRYLVKRTGEKVFLECVQDMDHENMFWYRQDPGLGLRLIYFSYDVKMKEKGDIPEGYSVSREKKERFSLILESASTNQTSMYLCASSYRHEGGKETQYFGPGTRLLVL.

The chain carries TRBV27 and TRBJ1-4; 8 bases are shared with TRBD1. CDR3 length equals 14 residues. V lost 5 bases, J lost 8 bases, and 7 bases stayed unmatched. Germline CDR1 MNHEY, CDR2 SMNVEV (reference sequence). The CDR3 sequence: CASSPGQGGEKLFF. CDR3 coding DNA: TGTGCCAGCAGTCCAGGACAGGGAGGGGAAAAACTGTTTTTT.

V gene TRBV4-1 combines with J gene TRBJ2-4; perhaps TRBD2 as D (6 bases). The CDR3 extends over 13 amino acids. V was shortened by 4 bases and J by 7 bases, with 11 bases between the two germline ends. Germline values: CDR1 MGHRA, CDR2 YSYEKL. In nucleotides, the CDR3 is TGCGCCAGCAGCCTGGGACTGGCTAACATTCAGTACTTC. This encodes CASSLGLANIQYF.

This chain links TRBV7-2 with TRBJ2-7; 8 bases line up with TRBD2. V was pared by 3 bases and J by 7 bases, with 8 bases of the junction left unmatched. Per the germline V gene, CDR1 is SGHTA and CDR2 is FQGNSA. The CDR3 totals 14 residues. Written as DNA, the CDR3 is TGTGCCAGCAGCTTTCTGTTAGCGGGATGGGAGCAGTACTTC. Encoded protein: CASSFLLAGWEQYF.

The chain recombines TRBV7-2 with TRBJ1-4; TRBD1 might be the D (5 bases). Germline values: CDR1 SGHTA, CDR2 FQGNSA. The CDR3 loop spans 16 amino acids. Trimming left V 0 bases short and J 6 bases short, with 14 bases between. CDR3 residues: CASSLALGVGHEKLFF. Here the CDR3 DNA reads TGTGCCAGCAGCTTAGCGCTGGGGGTCGGACATGAAAAACTGTTTTTT.

The chain couples TRBV5-6 to TRBJ2-7, with D tentatively TRBD1 (6 bases). CDR3 size: 14 residues. Germline CDR1 reads SGHDT; CDR2 reads YYEEEE. V lost 2 bases and J lost 3, with 12 bases in between. CDR3 residues: CASSFGQFYYEQYF. CDR3 DNA sequence: TGTGCCAGCAGCTTTGGACAGTTTTACTACGAGCAGTACTTC.